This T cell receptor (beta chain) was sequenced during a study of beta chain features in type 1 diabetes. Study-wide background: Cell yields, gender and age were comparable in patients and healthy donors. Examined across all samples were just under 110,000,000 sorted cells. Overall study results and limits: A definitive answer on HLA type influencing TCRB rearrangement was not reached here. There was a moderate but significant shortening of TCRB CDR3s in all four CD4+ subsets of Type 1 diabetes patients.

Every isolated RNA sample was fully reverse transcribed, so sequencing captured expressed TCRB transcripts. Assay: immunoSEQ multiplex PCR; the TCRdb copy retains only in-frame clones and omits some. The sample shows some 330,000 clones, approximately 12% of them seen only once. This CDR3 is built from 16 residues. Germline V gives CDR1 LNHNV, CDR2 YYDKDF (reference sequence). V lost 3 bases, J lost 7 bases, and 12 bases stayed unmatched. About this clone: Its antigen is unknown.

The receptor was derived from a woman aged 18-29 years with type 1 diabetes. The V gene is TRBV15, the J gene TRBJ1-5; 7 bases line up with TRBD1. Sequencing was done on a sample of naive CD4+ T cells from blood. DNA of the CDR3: TGTGCCACCAGCAGGATGGGCAGGGGGACGGGACAGCCCCAGCATTTT. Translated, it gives CATSRMGRGTGQPQHF.